This paragraph covers one T cell receptor beta chain sequence. The source of the sample is a study of blood T cell repertoires in COVID-19. About the research overall: The analysed material was cDNA or gDNA that came from T cells, B-cell-depleted T cells, or PBMCs.

As processed by the authors: Reference gene primer amplification yielded estimated nucleated cell counts. The repertoire was sequenced with immunoSEQ multiplex PCR; TCRdb's copy has only in-frame clones and lacks some. V and J calls plus clone size are reproduced from that table; the DNA served to infer D and trimming. The sample records some 150,000 clones, 75% to 80% being singletons. This clonotype was sampled from an elderly man with acute or convalescent COVID-19. Sequencing was performed on peripheral blood.

For the CDR3, the DNA is TGTGCCAGCAGTCTCGGTGTGAACACTGAAGCTTTCTTT. This sequence encodes CASSLGVNTEAFF. The chain couples TRBV16 to TRBJ1-1; D remains unclear. Germline CDR1 is KGHSY and CDR2 is FQNENV. The V and J ends lost 6 bases and 0 bases respectively, with 8 bases between them. The CDR3 is 13 residues long.